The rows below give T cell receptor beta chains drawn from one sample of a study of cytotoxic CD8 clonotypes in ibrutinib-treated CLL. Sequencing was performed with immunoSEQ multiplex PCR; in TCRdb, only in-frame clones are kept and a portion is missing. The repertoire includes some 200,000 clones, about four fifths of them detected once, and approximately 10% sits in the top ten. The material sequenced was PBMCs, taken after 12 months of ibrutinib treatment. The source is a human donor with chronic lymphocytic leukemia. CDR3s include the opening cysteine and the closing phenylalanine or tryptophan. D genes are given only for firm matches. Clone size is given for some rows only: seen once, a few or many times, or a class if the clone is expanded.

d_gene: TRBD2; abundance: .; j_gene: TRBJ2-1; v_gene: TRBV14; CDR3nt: TGTGCCAGCAGCCTGGGCGGGGGGGCCAACAATGAGCAGTTCTTC; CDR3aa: CASSLGGGANNEQFF
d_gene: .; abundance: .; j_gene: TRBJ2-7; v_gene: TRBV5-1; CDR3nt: TGCGCCAGCAGCTTATACGGGAGCGAATACGAGCAGTACTTC; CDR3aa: CASSLYGSEYEQYF
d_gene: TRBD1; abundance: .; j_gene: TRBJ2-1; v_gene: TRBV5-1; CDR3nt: TGCGCCAGCAGCCCCGCCCAGGGGGCGGCCTACAATGAGCAGTTCTTC; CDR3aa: CASSPAQGAAYNEQFF
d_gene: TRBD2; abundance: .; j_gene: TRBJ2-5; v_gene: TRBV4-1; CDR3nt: TGCGCCAGCAGCCCCAGGACTAGCGGGAGTTTAAGAGAGACCCAGTACTTC; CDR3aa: CASSPRTSGSLRETQYF
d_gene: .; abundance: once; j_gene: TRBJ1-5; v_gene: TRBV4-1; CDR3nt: TGCGCCAGCAGCCAAGGACAAGGGGGGAAGGGGGACTATCAGCCCCAGCATTTT; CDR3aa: CASSQGQGGKGDYQPQHF
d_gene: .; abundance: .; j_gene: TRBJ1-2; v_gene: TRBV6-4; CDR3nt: TGTGCCAGCAGTGACAGGGGGGCCGCTAACTATGGCTACACCTTC; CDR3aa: CASSDRGAANYGYTF
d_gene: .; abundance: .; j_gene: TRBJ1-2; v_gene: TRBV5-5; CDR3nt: TGTGCCAGCAGCTTTCAGCGTGCGAATGGCTACACCTTC; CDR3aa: CASSFQRANGYTF
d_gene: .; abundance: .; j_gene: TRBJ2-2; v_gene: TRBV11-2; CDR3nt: TGTGCCAGCAGCTTAAGGCAGGGGTTTTGGACCGGGGAGCTGTTTTTT; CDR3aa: CASSLRQGFWTGELFF
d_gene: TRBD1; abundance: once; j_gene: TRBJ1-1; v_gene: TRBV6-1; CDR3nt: TGTGCCAGCAACCTCGGACAGGCGAACACTGAAGCTTTCTTT; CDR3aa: CASNLGQANTEAFF
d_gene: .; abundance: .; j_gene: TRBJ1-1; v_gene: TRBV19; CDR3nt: TGTGCCAGTAGGTTTGGCAGGGGGAACACTGAAGCTTTCTTT; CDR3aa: CASRFGRGNTEAFF